This is a list of T cell receptor beta chains from one sample in a study of blood T cell repertoires in COVID-19. Using immunoSEQ multiplex PCR, the repertoire was profiled, and TCRdb retains in-frame clones only, with some absent. The table has 65,000 or so clones, 90% seen once. Sequenced sample: peripheral blood. The receptors come from a man in his sixties with acute or convalescent COVID-19. CDR3s include the opening cysteine and the closing phenylalanine or tryptophan. Fields, in order: J gene, clone size, V gene, D gene, CDR3 DNA, CDR3 protein. A D gene is named only where the DNA matches it firmly. Some rows have no size entry. The others give once, few or many, or a class for an expanded clone.

TRBJ1-2 | . | TRBV5-4 | . | TGTGCCAGCAGCTTGGCGGGGGGTGGGCTTGGCTACACCTTC | CASSLAGGGLGYTF
TRBJ2-7 | . | TRBV5-1 | TRBD2 | TGCGCCAGCAGCTTGGGAGCGGGGGGCACCTCCTACGAGCAGTACTTC | CASSLGAGGTSYEQYF
TRBJ1-3 | . | TRBV7-8 | . | TGTGCCAGCAGCCGACGGGACTCTGGAAACACCATATATTTT | CASSRRDSGNTIYF
TRBJ1-1 | few | TRBV5-6 | . | TGTGCCAGCAGCTTTAATACGAACATGAACACTGAAGCTTTCTTT | CASSFNTNMNTEAFF
TRBJ2-7 | . | TRBV6-5 | . | TGTGCCAGCTCGCCCAGCTACGAGCAGTACTTC | CASSPSYEQYF
TRBJ1-3 | . | TRBV5-4 | . | TGTGCCAGCAGCTTGGATACAAGCTCTGGAAACACCATATATTTT | CASSLDTSSGNTIYF
TRBJ2-3 | . | TRBV7-9 | TRBD2 | TGTGCCAGCAGCCGGAGGGGTAGCGGGGGGGCTGGCACAGATACGCAGTATTTT | CASSRRGSGGAGTDTQYF
TRBJ1-2 | . | TRBV6-6 | TRBD1 | TGTGCCAGCAGCCGCAGGGGACAGGGAGGTTATGGCTACACCTTC | CASSRRGQGGYGYTF
TRBJ1-6 | . | TRBV15 | . | TGTGCCACCAGCAGAGAAGGAGGGACTCTGACCTCACCCCTCCACTTT | CATSREGGTLTSPLHF
TRBJ2-1 | . | TRBV24-1 | . | TGTGCCACCAGTGATTCGCGGGCTGAGGGGCAGTTCTTC | CATSDSRAEGQFF
TRBJ1-2 | . | TRBV2 | . | TGTGCCAGCAGCCGAGGTGCAGGGTCGTATGGCTACACCTTC | CASSRGAGSYGYTF
TRBJ1-1 | once | TRBV5-1 | TRBD1 | TGCGCCAGCAGCTTGGCTGGACAGGGTTACACTGAAGCTTTCTTT | CASSLAGQGYTEAFF
TRBJ2-1 | . | TRBV19 | TRBD2 | TGTGCCAGTGCTCTAGCGGGGCCCATCAATGAGCAGTTCTTC | CASALAGPINEQFF
TRBJ2-1 | . | TRBV7-2 | . | TGTGCCGAAAGGGCAGGGGACGACAATGAGCAGTTCTTC | CAERAGDDNEQFF
TRBJ1-5 | . | TRBV19 | . | TGTGCCAGTAGTACCCGGATGACATATAGCAATCAGCCCCAGCATTTT | CASSTRMTYSNQPQHF
TRBJ2-7 | . | TRBV6-5 | TRBD1 | TGTGCCAGCAACGGACAGGGCCACGAGCAGTACTTC | CASNGQGHEQYF
TRBJ1-2 | . | TRBV19 | . | TGTGCCAGTAGTATAGGGGAGCGCTATGGCTACACCTTC | CASSIGERYGYTF
TRBJ2-2 | . | TRBV5-1 | . | TGCGCCAGCAGCCCGCGGGACCTAGGCACCGGGGAGCTGTTTTTT | CASSPRDLGTGELFF
TRBJ1-1 | . | TRBV20-1 | TRBD1 | TGCAGTGCTAGTTGGGGACAGAAATTGGGAGCTTTCTTT | CSASWGQKLGAFF
TRBJ2-2 | . | TRBV30 | TRBD1 | TGTGCCTGGACCCTAGGGACAGGGGGTTCCGGGGAGCTGTTTTTT | CAWTLGTGGSGELFF
TRBJ1-3 | . | TRBV6-6 | . | TGTGCCAGCAGTTCTCCTGGAGGGGCTGGAAACACCATATATTTT | CASSSPGGAGNTIYF
TRBJ2-1 | once | TRBV9 | TRBD2 | TGTGCCAGCAGCGTGGCTCAACTAGCGGCCTACCCCATCGCCTACAGTGAGCAGTTCTTC | CASSVAQLAAYPIAYSEQFF
TRBJ1-1 | . | TRBV7-2 | . | TGTGCCAGCAGCTTACTGGCGGGTGGGCGAGGGTTTTGGGCTTTCTTT | CASSLLAGGRGFWAFF
TRBJ1-5 | . | TRBV7-9 | . | TGTGCCAGCAGCTGGGAGGGCAGTAGCAATCAGCCCCAGCATTTT | CASSWEGSSNQPQHF
TRBJ2-1 | . | TRBV3-1/TRBV3-2 | . | TGTGCCAGCAGCCAAGCCCGGGGGTACAATGAGCAGTTCTTC | CASSQARGYNEQFF
TRBJ1-2 | . | TRBV6-5 | TRBD1 | TGTGCCAGCAGCCTCTCCGGGACAGGGAATGGCTACACCTTC | CASSLSGTGNGYTF
TRBJ2-7 | few | TRBV2 | . | TGTGCCAGCAGTAACGGCTACGAGCAGTACTTC | CASSNGYEQYF
TRBJ2-3 | . | TRBV10-1 | . | TGCGCCAGCAGTGAGTCAAACAGGGACGCAGATACGCAGTATTTT | CASSESNRDADTQYF
TRBJ2-3 | . | TRBV25-1 | TRBD2 | TGTGCCAGCAGTGTTCCGGGACTAGCATATACGCAGTATTTT | CASSVPGLAYTQYF
TRBJ2-1 | . | TRBV5-1 | TRBD2 | TGCGCCAGCAGCTTAGCTAGCGGGGCTTACAGTGAGCAGTTCTTC | CASSLASGAYSEQFF
TRBJ2-7 | . | TRBV20-1 | TRBD1 | TGCAGTGCTAGTACAGGGGCGGTCCCCTACGAGCAGTACTTC | CSASTGAVPYEQYF
TRBJ1-6 | once | TRBV7-2 | . | TGTGCCAGCAGCTTGTCGCAGGGCCACCTTTCACCCCTCCACTTT | CASSLSQGHLSPLHF
TRBJ2-2 | . | TRBV5-1 | . | TGCGCCAGCAGCCGGGACACGAACACCGGGGAGCTGTTTTTT | CASSRDTNTGELFF
TRBJ2-7 | . | TRBV6-5 | . | TGTGCCAGCAGTTACGGGGAGAGCTACGAGCAGTACTTC | CASSYGESYEQYF
TRBJ2-7 | . | TRBV11-2 | . | TGTGCCAGCAGCTTAGGGCAGGGGAATATCTACGAGCAGTACTTC | CASSLGQGNIYEQYF
TRBJ1-1 | . | TRBV7-3 | . | TGTGCCAGCAGCCTCCGGGGGGACACTGAAGCTTTCTTT | CASSLRGDTEAFF
TRBJ2-2 | . | TRBV5-6 | TRBD2 | TGTGCCAGCAGCTTGTGGCGGGAGCCGAGGGGCGGGGAGCTGTTTTTT | CASSLWREPRGGELFF
TRBJ2-5 | . | TRBV7-2 | TRBD1 | TGTGCCAGCAGCCAACACAGGGGAGAGACCCAGTACTTC | CASSQHRGETQYF
TRBJ2-1 | . | TRBV11-1 | TRBD2 | TGTGCCAGCAGCACATTAGCGGGGGGTTTCAATGAGCAGTTCTTC | CASSTLAGGFNEQFF
TRBJ2-7 | . | TRBV28 | TRBD2 | TGTGCCAGCAGCCCCCCGACTAGCCCGGTGAGCGAGCAGTACTTC | CASSPPTSPVSEQYF
TRBJ2-7 | . | TRBV11-2 | . | TGTGCCAGCAGCTTGGAACAGGGCACATCCTACGAGCAGTACTTC | CASSLEQGTSYEQYF
TRBJ1-2 | once | TRBV4-1 | . | TGCGCCAGCAGCCAAGAGGGGGGTGGGGGCTATGGCTACACCTTC | CASSQEGGGGYGYTF
TRBJ2-7 | . | TRBV15 | . | TGTGCCACCAGCAGGGGACGGGGGGCCCACTACGAGCAGTACTTC | CATSRGRGAHYEQYF
TRBJ1-2 | . | TRBV7-2 | . | TGTGCCAGCAGCTTAGGTCAGGTCTATGGCTACACCTTC | CASSLGQVYGYTF
TRBJ2-1 | . | TRBV3-1/TRBV3-2 | TRBD2 | TGTGCCAGCAGCCAAACCGGGACTAGCTTACCCAATGAGCAGTTCTTC | CASSQTGTSLPNEQFF
TRBJ1-6 | . | TRBV5-6 | . | TGTGCCAGCAGCCTAGAGAGGATCAATTCACCCCTCCACTTT | CASSLERINSPLHF
TRBJ1-6 | . | TRBV2 | . | TGTGCCAGCAGTGAAGCGCGGTGGAATTCACCCCTCCACTTT | CASSEARWNSPLHF
TRBJ2-7 | once | TRBV5-4 | . | TGTGCCAGCAGCCCTGGACAGAGCCCCTTCGAGCAGTACTTC | CASSPGQSPFEQYF
TRBJ1-2 | . | TRBV4-1 | . | TGCGCCAGCAGCCAAGGGGGGCCCACCTACGGCTACACCTTC | CASSQGGPTYGYTF
TRBJ1-2 | . | TRBV3-1/TRBV3-2 | TRBD1 | TGTGCCAGCAACCGCAGGGGGGAGCCTTATGGCTACACCTTC | CASNRRGEPYGYTF
TRBJ1-6 | . | TRBV9 | TRBD1 | TGTGCCAGCAGCGGAGTGAGACAGGGGGTTTCACCCCTCCACTTT | CASSGVRQGVSPLHF
TRBJ2-1 | . | TRBV5-1 | TRBD1 | TGCGCCAGCAGCTGGACAGGGAACGAGCAGTTCTTC | CASSWTGNEQFF